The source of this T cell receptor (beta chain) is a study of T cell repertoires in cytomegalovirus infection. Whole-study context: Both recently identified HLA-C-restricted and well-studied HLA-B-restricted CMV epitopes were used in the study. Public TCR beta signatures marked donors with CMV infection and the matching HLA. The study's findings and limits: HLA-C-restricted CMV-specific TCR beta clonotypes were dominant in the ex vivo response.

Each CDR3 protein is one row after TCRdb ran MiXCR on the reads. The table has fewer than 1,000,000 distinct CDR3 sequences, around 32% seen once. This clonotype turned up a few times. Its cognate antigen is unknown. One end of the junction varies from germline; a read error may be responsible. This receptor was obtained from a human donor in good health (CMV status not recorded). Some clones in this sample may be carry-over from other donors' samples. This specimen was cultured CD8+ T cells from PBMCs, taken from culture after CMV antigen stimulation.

Here the CDR3 reads CASSGAGTESYSPLHF. CDR3 DNA: TGTGCCAGCAGCGGTGCCGGGACCGAGAGTTATTCACCTCTCCACTTT. This chain links TRBV5-6 with TRBJ1-6; TRBD1 is a possible D gene (5 bases). The length of the CDR3 is 16 residues. Germline assignment: CDR1 SGHDT and CDR2 YYEEEE.